The 8 T cell receptor beta chains below all came from one sample that was sequenced in a study of cytomegalovirus exposure and HLA in healthy donors. With 60 Vbeta and 13 Jbeta primers, the PCR was carried out. Assay used: immunoSEQ multiplex PCR; TCRdb lists only in-frame clones, some missing. The sample holds under 150,000 clones, 73% seen once. The sample was PBMCs. These receptors originate from a woman in her forties in good health and CMV-seronegative.

The CDR3 DNA reads TGTGCCATCCTAGCGGGGGCCACCACAGATACGCAGTATTTT. It translates to CAILAGATTDTQYF. The gene calls are TRBV10-3 and TRBJ2-3; 10 bases fit TRBD2. Germline values: CDR1 ENHRY, CDR2 SYGVKD. The CDR3 spans 14 residues. V gave up 8 bases and J gave up 2 bases; unmatched junction bases: 4.

The chain has TRBV4-1 and TRBJ2-3, with 14 bases that match TRBD2. The germline V gene has CDR1 MGHRA and CDR2 YSYEKL. The CDR3 has 15 residues. The junction had 5 bases not matched to a gene; V was cut back by 1 base and J by 11 bases. The CDR3 sequence is CASSQGLAGGPMQYF. The CDR3 nucleotides read TGCGCCAGCAGCCAAGGACTAGCGGGGGGGCCTATGCAGTATTTT.

The genes are TRBV10-3 and TRBJ2-2; 7 bases are shared with TRBD1. The CDR3 has 15 residues. After removal of 5 bases from V and 2 bases from J, the junction contained 5 bases not matched to a gene. Germline V gene data show CDR1 as ENHRY and CDR2 as SYGVKD. This CDR3 reads CAISSTGSNTGELFF. In nucleotides, the CDR3 is TGTGCCATCAGTTCGACAGGGTCTAACACCGGGGAGCTGTTTTTT.

The V and J genes are TRBV5-6 and TRBJ1-3, with D maybe TRBD1 (6 bases). This CDR3 region has 17 residues. Germline lookup yields CDR1 SGHDT and CDR2 YYEEEE. Trimming removed 1 base at V and 2 bases at J, with 16 bases between. The CDR3 spells CASSLILTGRTGNTIYF. CDR3 DNA: TGTGCCAGCAGCTTGATCCTCACAGGGAGAACTGGAAACACCATATATTTT.

This clone was seen only a few times. This chain joins TRBV7-9 and TRBJ2-2, with no clear D. CDR3 size: 13 residues. V was shortened by 1 base and J by 5 bases, with 5 bases between the two germline ends. The germline V gene has CDR1 SEHNR and CDR2 FQNEAQ (reference sequence). The CDR3, as DNA: TGTGCCAGCAGCTTAGATTCTACCGGGGAGCTGTTTTTT. Translating it yields CASSLDSTGELFF.

This clone was detected only a few times. The rearrangement uses TRBV28 and TRBJ1-2; no firm D call. V lost 1 base and J 2 bases, leaving 11 bases between the germline ends. Germline lookup yields CDR1 MDHEN and CDR2 SYDVKM. The CDR3 is 15 residues long. In DNA, the CDR3 is TGTGCCAGCAGTTTATACCCCCCCGGGAACTATGGCTACACCTTC. Translating gives CASSLYPPGNYGYTF.

The chain joins TRBV27 to TRBJ1-1; TRBD1 matches at 9 bases. This CDR3 region has 15 residues. V dropped 5 bases and J dropped 4; count of bases not matched to a gene: 8. CDR1 and CDR2 from the germline V gene are MNHEY and SMNVEV (reference sequence). The CDR3 here is CASSLGQGLFTEAFF. For the CDR3, the DNA is TGTGCCAGCAGTCTAGGACAGGGGTTGTTCACTGAAGCTTTCTTT.

This clone was recorded once. The chain couples TRBV5-6 to TRBJ1-1, with 7 bases lining up with TRBD1. This CDR3 has 17 amino acids. Trimming at V came to 4 bases and at J to 4 bases, leaving 16 bases not matched to a gene. Germline loops: CDR1 SGHDT, CDR2 YYEEEE. The CDR3 spells CASSGATGAFLFTEAFF. CDR3 coding DNA: TGTGCCAGCAGCGGTGCCACAGGGGCCTTCTTGTTCACTGAAGCTTTCTTT.